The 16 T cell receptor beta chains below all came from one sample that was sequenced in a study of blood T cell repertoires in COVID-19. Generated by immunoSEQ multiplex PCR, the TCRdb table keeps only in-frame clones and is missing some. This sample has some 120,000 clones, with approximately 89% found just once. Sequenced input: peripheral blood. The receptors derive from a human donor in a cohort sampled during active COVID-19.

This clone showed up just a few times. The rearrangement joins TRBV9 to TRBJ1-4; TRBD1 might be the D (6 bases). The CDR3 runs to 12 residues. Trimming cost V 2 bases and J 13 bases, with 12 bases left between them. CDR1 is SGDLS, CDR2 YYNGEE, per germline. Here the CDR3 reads CASSVTTGRLFF. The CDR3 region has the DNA TGTGCCAGCAGCGTGACCACAGGGAGACTGTTTTTT.

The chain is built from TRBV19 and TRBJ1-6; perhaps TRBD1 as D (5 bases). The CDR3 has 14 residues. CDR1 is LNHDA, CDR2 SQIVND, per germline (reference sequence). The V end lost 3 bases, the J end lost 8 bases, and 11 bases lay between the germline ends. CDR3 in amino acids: CASSMDWGDSPLHF. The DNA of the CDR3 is TGTGCCAGTAGTATGGACTGGGGGGATTCACCCCTCCACTTT.

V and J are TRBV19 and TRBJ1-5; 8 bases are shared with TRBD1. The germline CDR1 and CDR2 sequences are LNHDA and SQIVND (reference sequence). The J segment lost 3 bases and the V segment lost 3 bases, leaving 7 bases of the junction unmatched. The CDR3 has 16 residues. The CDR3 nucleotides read TGTGCCAGTAGTATCACCTGGACAGGGAACAATCAGCCCCAGCATTTT. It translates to CASSITWTGNNQPQHF.

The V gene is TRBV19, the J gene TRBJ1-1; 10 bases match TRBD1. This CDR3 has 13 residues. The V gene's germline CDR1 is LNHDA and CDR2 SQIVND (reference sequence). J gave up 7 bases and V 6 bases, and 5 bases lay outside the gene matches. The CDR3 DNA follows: TGTGCCAGTAGGGGACAGGGGCAGAGTGAAGCTTTCTTT. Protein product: CASRGQGQSEAFF.

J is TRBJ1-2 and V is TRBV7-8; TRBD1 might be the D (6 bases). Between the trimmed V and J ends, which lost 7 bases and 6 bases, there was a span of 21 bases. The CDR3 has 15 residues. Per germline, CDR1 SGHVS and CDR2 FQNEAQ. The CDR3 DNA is TGTGCCAGCATTCTGGTAGGGGGACCCCAAGATGGCTACACCTTC. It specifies CASILVGGPQDGYTF.

Here the CDR3 DNA reads TGCGCCAGCAGCCAAGTAGCCTATGATTCGGCCCAGTACTTC. Translated, it gives CASSQVAYDSAQYF. The J gene is TRBJ2-5, the V gene TRBV4-3; D gene unclear. CDR3 length: 14 amino acids. The germline V gene has CDR1 LGHNA and CDR2 YSLEER. The V and J ends lost 1 base and 9 bases respectively, with 15 bases between them.

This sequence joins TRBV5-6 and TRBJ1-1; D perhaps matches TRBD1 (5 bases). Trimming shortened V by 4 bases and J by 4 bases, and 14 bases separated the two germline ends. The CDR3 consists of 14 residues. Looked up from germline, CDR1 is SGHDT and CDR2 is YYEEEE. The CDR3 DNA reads TGTGCCAGCAGCCGTTGGGGGGAGGCCACTGAAGCTTTCTTT. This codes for CASSRWGEATEAFF.

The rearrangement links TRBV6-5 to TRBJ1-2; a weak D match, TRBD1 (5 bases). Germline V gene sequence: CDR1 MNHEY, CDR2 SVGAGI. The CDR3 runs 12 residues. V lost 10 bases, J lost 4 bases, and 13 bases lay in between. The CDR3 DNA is TGTGCCACCGGCGACAGCCTCTATGGCTACACCTTC. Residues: CATGDSLYGYTF.

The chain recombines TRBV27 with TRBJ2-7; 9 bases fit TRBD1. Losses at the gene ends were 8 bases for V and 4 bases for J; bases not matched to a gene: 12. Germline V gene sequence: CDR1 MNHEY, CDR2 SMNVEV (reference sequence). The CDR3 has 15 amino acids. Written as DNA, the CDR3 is TGTGCCAGCGGGTCGACGAGGACAGGGGTGTACGAGCAGTACTTC. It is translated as CASGSTRTGVYEQYF.

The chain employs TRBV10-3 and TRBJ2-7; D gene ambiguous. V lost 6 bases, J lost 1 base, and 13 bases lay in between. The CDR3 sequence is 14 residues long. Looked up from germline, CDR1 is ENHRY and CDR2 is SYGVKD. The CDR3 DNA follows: TGTGCCATCAGCGTTCATAAAGCTTCCTACGAGCAGTACTTC. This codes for CAISVHKASYEQYF.

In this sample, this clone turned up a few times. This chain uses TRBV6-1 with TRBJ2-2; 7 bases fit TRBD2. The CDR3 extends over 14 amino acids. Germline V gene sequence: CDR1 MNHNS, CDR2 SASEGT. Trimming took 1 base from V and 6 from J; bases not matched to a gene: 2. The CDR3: CASSEVGGAGELFF. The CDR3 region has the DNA TGTGCCAGCAGTGAAGTTGGGGGGGCCGGGGAGCTGTTTTTT.

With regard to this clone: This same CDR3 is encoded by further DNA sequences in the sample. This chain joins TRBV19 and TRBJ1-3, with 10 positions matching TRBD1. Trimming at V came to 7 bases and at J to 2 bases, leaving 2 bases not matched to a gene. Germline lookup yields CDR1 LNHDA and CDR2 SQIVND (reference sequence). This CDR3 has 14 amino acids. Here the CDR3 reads CASNGQGAGNTIYF. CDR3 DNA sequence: TGTGCCAGTAACGGACAGGGGGCTGGAAACACCATATATTTT.

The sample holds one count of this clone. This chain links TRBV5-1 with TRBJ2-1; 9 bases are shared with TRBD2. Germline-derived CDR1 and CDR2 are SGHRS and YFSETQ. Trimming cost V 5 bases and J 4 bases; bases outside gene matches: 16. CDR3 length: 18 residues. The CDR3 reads CASRVGTAMTSGYNEQFF. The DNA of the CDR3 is TGCGCCAGCAGGGTAGGGACTGCGATGACTAGCGGTTACAATGAGCAGTTCTTC.

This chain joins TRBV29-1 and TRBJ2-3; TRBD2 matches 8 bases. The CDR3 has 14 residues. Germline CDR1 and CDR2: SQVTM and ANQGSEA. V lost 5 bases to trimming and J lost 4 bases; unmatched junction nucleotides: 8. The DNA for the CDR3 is TGCAGCGTTCCTTTAGCGGGACGGGCAGATACGCAGTATTTT. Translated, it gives CSVPLAGRADTQYF.

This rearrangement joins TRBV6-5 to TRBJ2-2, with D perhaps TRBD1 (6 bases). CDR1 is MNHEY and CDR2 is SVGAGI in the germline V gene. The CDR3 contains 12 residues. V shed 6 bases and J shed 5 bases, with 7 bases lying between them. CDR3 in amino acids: CASRRGTGELFF. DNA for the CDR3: TGTGCCAGCAGAAGGGGGACCGGGGAGCTGTTTTTT.

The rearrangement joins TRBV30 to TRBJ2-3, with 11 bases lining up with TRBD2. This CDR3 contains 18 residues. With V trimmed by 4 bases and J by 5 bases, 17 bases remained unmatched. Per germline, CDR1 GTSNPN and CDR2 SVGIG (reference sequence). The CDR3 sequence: CAWTPPQRLAGRRDTQYF. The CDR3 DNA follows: TGTGCCTGGACCCCCCCACAAAGACTAGCGGGAAGGAGAGATACGCAGTATTTT. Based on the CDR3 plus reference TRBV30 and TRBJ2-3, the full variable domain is SQTIHQWPATLVQPVGSPLSLECTVEGTSNPNLYWYRQAAGRGLQLLFYSVGIGQISSEVPQNLSASRPQDRQFILSSKKLLLSDSGFYLCAWTPPQRLAGRRDTQYFGPGTRLTVL.